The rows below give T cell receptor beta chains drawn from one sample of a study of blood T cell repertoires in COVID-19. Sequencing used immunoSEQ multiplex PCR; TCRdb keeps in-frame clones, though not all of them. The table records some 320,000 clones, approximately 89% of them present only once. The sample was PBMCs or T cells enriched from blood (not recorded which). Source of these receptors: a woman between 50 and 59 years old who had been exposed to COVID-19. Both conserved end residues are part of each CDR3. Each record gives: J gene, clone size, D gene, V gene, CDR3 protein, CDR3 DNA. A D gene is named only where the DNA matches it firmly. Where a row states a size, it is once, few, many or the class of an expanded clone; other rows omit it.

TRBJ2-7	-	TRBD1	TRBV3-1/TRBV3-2	CASSHRGEQYF	TGTGCCAGCAGTCACAGGGGTGAGCAGTACTTC
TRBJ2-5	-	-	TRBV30	CAWSVPTPVYQETQYF	TGTGCCTGGAGTGTACCCACGCCAGTGTACCAAGAGACCCAGTACTTC
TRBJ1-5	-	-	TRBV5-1	CASSPVGGQGSNQPQHF	TGCGCCAGCAGCCCGGTCGGGGGGCAGGGGAGCAATCAGCCCCAGCATTTT
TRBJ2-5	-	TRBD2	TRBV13	CASSRRTSGETRTQYF	TGTGCCAGCAGCAGAAGGACTAGCGGGGAAACGCGAACCCAGTACTTC
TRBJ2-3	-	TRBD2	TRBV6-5	CASKAGTTDTQYF	TGTGCCAGCAAAGCGGGGACGACAGATACGCAGTATTTT
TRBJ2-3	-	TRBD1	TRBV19	CASSKGQGSTDTQYF	TGTGCCAGTAGTAAGGGACAGGGAAGTACAGATACGCAGTATTTT
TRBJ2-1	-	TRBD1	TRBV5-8	CASSLGDRDHNEQFF	TGTGCCAGCAGCTTGGGGGACAGGGACCACAATGAGCAGTTCTTC
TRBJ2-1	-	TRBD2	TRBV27	CASSPTSGGPYVQFF	TGTGCCAGCAGTCCGACTAGCGGGGGGCCCTATGTGCAGTTCTTC
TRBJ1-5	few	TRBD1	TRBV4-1	CASSLQGTGQPQHF	TGCGCCAGCAGCCTACAGGGGACTGGTCAGCCCCAGCATTTT
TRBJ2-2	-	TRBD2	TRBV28	CASSPLGRGSGELFF	TGTGCCAGCAGCCCCCTGGGGAGGGGTTCCGGGGAGCTGTTTTTT
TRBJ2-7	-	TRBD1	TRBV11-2	CASSSPNRGFYEQYF	TGTGCCAGCAGCTCCCCTAACAGGGGGTTCTACGAGCAGTACTTC
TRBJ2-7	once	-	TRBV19	CASSIVAGGTFDEQYF	TGTGCCAGTAGTATCGTGGCAGGGGGGACGTTTGACGAGCAGTACTTC